This TCR beta chain was observed in a study of shared clonotypes between healthy human individuals. Study details: Used for every donor were three CD4 naive, three CD4 memory, two CD8 naive and one CD8 memory plate.

The CDR3 is 15 amino acids. Germline CDR1 LNHDA, CDR2 SQIVND (reference sequence). The V segment lost 3 bases and the J segment 7 bases; nucleotides outside the gene matches: 10. The table came from immunoSEQ multiplex PCR; TCRdb's copy has only in-frame clones and leaves some out. The sample has about 610,000 clones; approximately 97% are singletons. The V call is TRBV19, the J call TRBJ2-7; 9 nucleotides match TRBD1. The sequence was obtained from a woman in her thirties in good health. The sequencing sample was made of naive CD4+ T cells sorted from blood. The subset: CD45RA+ positively selected. The CDR3 DNA follows: TGTGCCAGTAGTATCCGCCGGGACAGGGTGCGGGAGCAGTACTTC. This gives the protein CASSIRRDRVREQYF.